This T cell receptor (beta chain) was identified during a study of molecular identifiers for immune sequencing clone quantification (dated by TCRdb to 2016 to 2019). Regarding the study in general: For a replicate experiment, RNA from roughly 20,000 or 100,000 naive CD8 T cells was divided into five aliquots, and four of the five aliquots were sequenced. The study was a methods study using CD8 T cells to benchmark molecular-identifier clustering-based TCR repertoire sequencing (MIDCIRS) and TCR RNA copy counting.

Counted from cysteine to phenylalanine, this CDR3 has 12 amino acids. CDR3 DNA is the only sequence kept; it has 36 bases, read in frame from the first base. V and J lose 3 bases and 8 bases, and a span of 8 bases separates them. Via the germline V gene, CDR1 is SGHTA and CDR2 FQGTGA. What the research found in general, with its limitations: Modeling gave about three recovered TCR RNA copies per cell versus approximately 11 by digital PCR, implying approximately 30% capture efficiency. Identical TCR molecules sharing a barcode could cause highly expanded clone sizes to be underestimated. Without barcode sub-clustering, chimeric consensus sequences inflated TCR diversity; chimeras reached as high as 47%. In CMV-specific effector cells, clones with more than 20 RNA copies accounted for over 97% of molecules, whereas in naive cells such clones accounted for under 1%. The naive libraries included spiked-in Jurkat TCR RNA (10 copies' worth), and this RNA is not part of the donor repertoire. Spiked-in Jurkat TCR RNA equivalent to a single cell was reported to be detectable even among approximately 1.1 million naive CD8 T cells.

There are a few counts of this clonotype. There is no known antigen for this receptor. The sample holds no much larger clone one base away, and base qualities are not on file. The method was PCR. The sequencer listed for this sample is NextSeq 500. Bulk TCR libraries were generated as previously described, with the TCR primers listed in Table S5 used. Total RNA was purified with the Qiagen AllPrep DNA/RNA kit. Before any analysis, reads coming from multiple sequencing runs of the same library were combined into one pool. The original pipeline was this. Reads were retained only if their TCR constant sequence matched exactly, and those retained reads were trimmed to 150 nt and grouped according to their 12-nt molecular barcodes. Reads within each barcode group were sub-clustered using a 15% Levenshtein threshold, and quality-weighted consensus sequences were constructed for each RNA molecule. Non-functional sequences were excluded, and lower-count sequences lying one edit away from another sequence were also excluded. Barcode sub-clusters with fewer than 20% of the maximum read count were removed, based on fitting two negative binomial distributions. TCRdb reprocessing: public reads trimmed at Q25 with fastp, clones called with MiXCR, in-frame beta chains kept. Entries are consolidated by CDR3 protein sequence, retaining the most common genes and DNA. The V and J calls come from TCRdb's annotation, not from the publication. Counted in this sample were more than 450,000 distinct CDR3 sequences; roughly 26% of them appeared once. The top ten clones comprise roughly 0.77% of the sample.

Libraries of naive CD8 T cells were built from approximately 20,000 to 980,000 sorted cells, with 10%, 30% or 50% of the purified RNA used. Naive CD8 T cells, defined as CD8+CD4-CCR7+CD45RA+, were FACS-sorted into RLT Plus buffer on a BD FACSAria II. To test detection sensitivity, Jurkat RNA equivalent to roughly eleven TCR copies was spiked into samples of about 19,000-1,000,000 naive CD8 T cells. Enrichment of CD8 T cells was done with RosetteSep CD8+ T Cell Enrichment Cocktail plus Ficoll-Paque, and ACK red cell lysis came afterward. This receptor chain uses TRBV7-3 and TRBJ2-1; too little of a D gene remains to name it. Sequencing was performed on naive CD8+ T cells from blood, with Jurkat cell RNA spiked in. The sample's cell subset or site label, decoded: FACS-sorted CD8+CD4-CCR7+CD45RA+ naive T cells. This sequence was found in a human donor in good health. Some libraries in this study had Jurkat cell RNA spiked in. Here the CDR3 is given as CASSFGPDEQFF. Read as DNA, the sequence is TGTGCCAGCAGCTTTGGGCCGGATGAGCAGTTCTTC.